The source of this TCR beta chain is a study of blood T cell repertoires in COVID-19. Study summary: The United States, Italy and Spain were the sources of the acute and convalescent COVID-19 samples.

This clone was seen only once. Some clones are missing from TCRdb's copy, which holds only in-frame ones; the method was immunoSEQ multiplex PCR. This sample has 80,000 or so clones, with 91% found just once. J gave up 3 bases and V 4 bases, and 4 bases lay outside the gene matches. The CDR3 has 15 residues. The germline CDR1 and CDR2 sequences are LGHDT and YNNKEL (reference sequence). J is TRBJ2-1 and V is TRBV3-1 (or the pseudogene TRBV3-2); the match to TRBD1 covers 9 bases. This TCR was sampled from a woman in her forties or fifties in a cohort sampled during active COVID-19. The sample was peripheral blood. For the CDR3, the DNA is TGTGCCAGCAGCCCTGGGACAGGGCTCTACAATGAGCAGTTCTTC. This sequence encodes CASSPGTGLYNEQFF.